Ten or more counts support the clone carrying this T cell receptor (beta chain). Its antigen is still unknown. This entry comes from a study of CD8 T cells in ankylosing spondylitis. Study-wide points: Past research had described some motif variants in reactive arthritis synovial fluid and blood. Clones linked with disease were CD8+ and fairly uncommon in the peripheral blood. Reportedly, disease-linked clones are significantly enriched in ankylosing spondylitis patients' matched synovial fluid. What seemed typical of ankylosing spondylitis blood was a TCR beta motif built from several highly homologous variants.

The germline CDR1 and CDR2 sequences are SQVTM and ANQGSEA. The CDR3 loop spans 17 amino acids. The V gene end was trimmed by 8 bases and the J gene end by 5 bases; junction bases not matched to a gene: 13. The TCR beta libraries were generated through quantitative 5'-RACE incorporating molecular barcodes. MiXCR, run by TCRdb on the 5' RACE reads, gives a single entry per CDR3 protein. This table has approximately 520,000 distinct CDR3 sequences, approximately 5% appearing once. This chain connects TRBV29-1 to TRBJ2-3; 16 bases map to TRBD2. Sequenced input: blood, either unsorted or a sorted T cell fraction (not recorded which). The TCR originated in a male donor with ankylosing spondylitis. This CDR3 reads CSHLRGLAGGRGDTQYF. DNA for the CDR3: TGCAGCCACCTACGGGGACTAGCGGGGGGGCGCGGAGATACGCAGTATTTT.